Here is one T cell receptor (beta chain) with its context. The entry originates in a study of blood T cell repertoires in COVID-19. Here immunoSEQ multiplex PCR was the method, and the copy in TCRdb shows in-frame clones only, minus some. The sample records roughly 150,000 clones, under 80% being singletons. Germline CDR1 and CDR2: PRHDT and FYEKMQ (reference sequence). CDR3 length equals 16 residues. J was trimmed by 3 bases and V by 5 bases; bases with no gene match: 7. Sequencing was carried out using peripheral blood. This TCR derives from a man between 60 and 75 years old with acute or convalescent COVID-19. This chain connects TRBV13 to TRBJ2-4; TRBD1 agrees at 10 bases. The CDR3, as DNA: TGTGCCAGCAGCCCCGCCGGGACAGGGGACAAAAACATTCAGTACTTC. Protein sequence: CASSPAGTGDKNIQYF.